Many counts were recorded for the clone carrying this T cell receptor beta chain. TCRdb re-analysed the 5' RACE reads in MiXCR, keeping a single row per CDR3 protein. The sample holds about 360,000 distinct CDR3 sequences, around 14% seen once. The sample comes from a study of T-cell memory formation after mild COVID-19. V lost 1 base, J lost 5 bases, and 8 bases stayed unmatched. CDR3 size: 17 residues. The TCR originated in a man in his late teens or twenties who had mild COVID-19 (a few samples of this study predate the infection). Cell type and time point are not known. The chain links TRBV12-3 or TRBV12-4 to TRBJ2-3; 11 bases are a match to TRBD2. The sequencing input was PBMCs or a T cell subset sorted from them (not recorded which). The DNA for the CDR3 is TGTGCCAGCAGTTTAGGTCTAGCGGGGGGCGGTGGAGATACGCAGTATTTT. It specifies CASSLGLAGGGGDTQYF.